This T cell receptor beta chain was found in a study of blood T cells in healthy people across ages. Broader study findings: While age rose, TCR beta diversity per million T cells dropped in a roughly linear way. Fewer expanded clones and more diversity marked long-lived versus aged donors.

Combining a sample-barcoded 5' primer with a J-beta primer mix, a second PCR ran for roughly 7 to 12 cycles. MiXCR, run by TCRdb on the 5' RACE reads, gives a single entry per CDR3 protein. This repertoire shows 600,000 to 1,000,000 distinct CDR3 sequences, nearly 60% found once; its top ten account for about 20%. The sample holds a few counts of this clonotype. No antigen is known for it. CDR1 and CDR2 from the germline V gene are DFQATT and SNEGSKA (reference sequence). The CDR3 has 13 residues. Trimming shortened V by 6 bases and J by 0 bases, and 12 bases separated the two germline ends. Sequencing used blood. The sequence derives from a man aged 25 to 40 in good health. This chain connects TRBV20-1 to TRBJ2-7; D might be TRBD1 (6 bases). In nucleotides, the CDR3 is TGCAGTGCCCACGGGACAAACTCCTACGAGCAGTACTTC. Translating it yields CSAHGTNSYEQYF.